These 23 T cell receptor beta chains originate from one sample sequenced in a study of response to subunit inactivated influenza vaccine. TCRdb itself ran the RT-PCR reads through MiXCR, one entry per CDR3 protein. This table holds 300,000 to 350,000 distinct CDR3 sequences, around a fifth found once. The material was PBMCs from blood, obtained 21 months after vaccination. The receptors were gathered from a man in his fifties or sixties who received an inactivated influenza vaccine.

The V call is TRBV5-5, the J call TRBJ1-2; 9 nucleotides match TRBD1. After removal of 4 bases from V and 2 bases from J, the junction contained 6 bases not matched to a gene. This CDR3 region has 15 residues. CDR1 is SGHKS and CDR2 is YYEKEE in the germline V gene (reference sequence). The CDR3 DNA reads as TGTGCCAGCAGCACCGGGACAGGGAGGAACTATGGCTACACCTTC. Its protein product is CASSTGTGRNYGYTF.

The rearrangement joins TRBV6-5 to TRBJ1-5; D ambiguous. The V end lost 0 bases, the J end lost 2 bases, and 8 bases lay between the germline ends. From germline, CDR1 is MNHEY and CDR2 SVGAGI. The CDR3 covers 15 residues. The CDR3 loop reads CASSYSIAGNQPQHF. The CDR3 nucleotides read TGTGCCAGCAGTTACTCGATAGCAGGCAATCAGCCCCAGCATTTT.

This chain joins TRBV6-2 or TRBV6-3 and TRBJ2-7, with D uncertain. This CDR3 comprises 10 residues. The V end was cut by 8 bases, the J end by 5 bases, with 7 bases between. Germline V CDR1 and CDR2: MNHEY, SVGEGT. CDR3 nucleotides: TGTGCCAGCGGCCTCCACGAGCAGTACTTC. Translated, it gives CASGLHEQYF.

By share of the sample, this clonotype is medium-sized. In DNA form, the CDR3 reads TGTGCCAGCAGCTTAGGCAGGGGCGGCAATCAGCCCCAGCATTTT. This translates into CASSLGRGGNQPQHF. This chain uses TRBV7-9 with TRBJ1-5, with D tentatively TRBD1 (6 bases). Trimming cost V 1 base and J 2 bases, with 9 bases left between them. Germline CDR1 and CDR2: SEHNR and FQNEAQ (reference sequence). The CDR3 totals 15 residues.

The V gene is TRBV5-6, the J gene TRBJ1-6; TRBD1 aligns across 8 bases. The germline V gene has CDR1 SGHDT and CDR2 YYEEEE. This CDR3 region has 14 residues. V shed 4 bases, J shed 8 bases, and the junction held 5 bases outside the gene matches. The CDR3 DNA is TGTGCCAGCAGCACCAACAGGGGGGATTCACCCCTCCACTTT. Its protein product is CASSTNRGDSPLHF.

This chain uses TRBV7-9 with TRBJ1-2, with a weak D call TRBD1 (5 bases). Trimming stripped 3 bases from V and 5 bases from J, with 22 bases between. The CDR3 is 17 amino acids. The germline CDR1 and CDR2 sequences are SEHNR and FQNEAQ (reference sequence). The CDR3, as DNA: TGTGCCAGCAGCTTCCACCAGTCGGGACGCGGGGGTTATGGCTACACCTTC. Translation gives CASSFHQSGRGGYGYTF.

In its sample, this clonotype was seen a few times. This chain connects TRBV4-3 to TRBJ1-6; D gene unclear. Trimming cost V 2 bases and J 5 bases, with 13 bases left between them. CDR3 length: 16 residues. Germline-derived CDR1 and CDR2 are LGHNA and YSLEER. The CDR3 is CASSQRHPPDNSPLHF. The CDR3 nucleotides are TGCGCCAGCAGCCAAAGACACCCGCCGGATAATTCACCCCTCCACTTT.

This clonotype was detected only a few times. As DNA, the CDR3 is TGTGCCAGCCGAGGATTAGCGGGGGGGCCTAGTGAGCAGTTCTTC. Translation: CASRGLAGGPSEQFF. The V call is TRBV12-3 or TRBV12-4, the J call TRBJ2-1; 11 bases map to TRBD2. J lost 9 bases, V lost 8 bases, and 12 bases had no gene match. The CDR3 runs to 15 residues.

This clonotype appeared many times. The V and J genes are TRBV20-1 and TRBJ1-2; possible D gene TRBD1, 5 bases. This CDR3 has 15 residues. The ends were cut back, 4 bases at V and 1 base at J, with 16 bases in the middle. Germline V gene data show CDR1 as DFQATT and CDR2 as SNEGSKA (reference sequence). The CDR3 reads CSANKPGPLNYGYTF. Here the CDR3 DNA reads TGCAGTGCTAACAAACCGGGACCTCTTAACTATGGCTACACCTTC.

This clonotype has more than one count but fewer than ten. The chain carries TRBV27 and TRBJ2-5, with D possibly matching TRBD2 (6 bases). Trimming pared 7 bases from V and 5 bases from J, leaving 20 bases between. Germline assignment: CDR1 MNHEY and CDR2 SMNVEV (reference sequence). CDR3 length equals 15 residues. The CDR3, as DNA: TGTGCCAGCAACAAACTTGGCGCGGGGTGGGAGACCCAGTACTTC. Translating it yields CASNKLGAGWETQYF.

The chain links TRBV6-2 or TRBV6-3 to TRBJ2-5; a weak D match, TRBD2 (6 bases). Germline lookup yields CDR1 MNHEY and CDR2 SVGEGT. V was cut by 8 bases and J by 6 bases, with 16 bases left in between. This CDR3 comprises 13 residues. The CDR3 nucleotides read TGTGCCAGCTCCGATGGTGGGAGGCAGACCCAGTACTTC. It translates to CASSDGGRQTQYF.

The chain joins TRBV5-1 to TRBJ2-1, with 14 bases that match TRBD2. This CDR3 has 15 residues. V lost 4 bases to trimming and J lost 7 bases; unmatched junction nucleotides: 4. Germline-derived CDR1 and CDR2 are SGHRS and YFSETQ. DNA for the CDR3: TGCGCCAGCAGCCAACGGACTAGCGGGGGGAATGAGCAGTTCTTC. Amino acids: CASSQRTSGGNEQFF.

This clonotype was recorded many times. V and J are TRBV5-1 and TRBJ1-4, with a tentative D call TRBD1 (5 bases). V lost 0 bases and J lost 2, with 5 bases in between. Germline CDR1 is SGHRS and CDR2 is YFSETQ. The CDR3 sequence is 14 residues long. The CDR3 sequence: CASSLEGTNEKLFF. The CDR3, as DNA: TGCGCCAGCAGCTTGGAGGGGACTAATGAAAAACTGTTTTTT.

V is TRBV20-1 and J is TRBJ2-3; D might be TRBD1 or TRBD2, each matching 6 bases. The CDR3 is 15 amino acids. V lost 3 bases and J lost 2, with 15 bases in between. CDR1 and CDR2 from the germline V gene are DFQATT and SNEGSKA (reference sequence). The CDR3 spells CSASLTGAATDTQYF. Here the CDR3 DNA reads TGCAGTGCTAGTTTGACGGGGGCCGCCACAGATACGCAGTATTTT.

The CDR3 bases are TGCGCCAGCAGCTTGAACAGGGATAACTATGGCTACACCTTC. It translates to CASSLNRDNYGYTF. The chain recombines TRBV5-1 with TRBJ1-2; tentative D call: TRBD1 (6 bases). The CDR3 is made up of 14 amino acids. V lost 1 base to trimming and J lost 1 base, with 8 bases between them. Per germline, CDR1 SGHRS and CDR2 YFSETQ.

This clonotype was seen only a few times. The V and J genes are TRBV7-2 and TRBJ2-2; no firm D call. V lost 1 base and J lost 0, with 9 bases in between. Germline V gene lookup returns CDR1 SGHTA and CDR2 FQGNSA. The CDR3 is 16 amino acids. This chain's CDR3 is CASSLEVNTNTGELFF. The CDR3 nucleotides read TGTGCCAGCAGCTTAGAGGTTAATACGAACACCGGGGAGCTGTTTTTT. Full variable domain (missing parts from reference TRBV7-2 and TRBJ2-2): GAGVSQSPSNKVTEKGKDVELRCDPISGHTALYWYRQSLGQGLEFLIYFQGNSAPDKSGLPSDRFSAERTGGSVSTLTIQRTQQEDSAVYLCASSLEVNTNTGELFFGEGSRLTVL.

This chain uses TRBV20-1 with TRBJ1-1; D not certain. The CDR3 is 13 amino acids. V was trimmed by 5 bases and J by 1 base, leaving 11 bases between them. Germline loops: CDR1 DFQATT, CDR2 SNEGSKA (reference sequence). The CDR3 coding sequence is TGCAGTGCTGGCCGACGGGAGAACACTGAAGCTTTCTTT. This codes for CSAGRRENTEAFF.

This clonotype was observed a few times. The J gene is TRBJ1-4, the V gene TRBV20-1; a weak D match, TRBD1 (5 bases). The germline V gene has CDR1 DFQATT and CDR2 SNEGSKA (reference sequence). This CDR3 is 15 amino acids long. V lost 4 bases and J lost 4, with 16 bases in between. The CDR3 coding sequence is TGCAGTGCTAAAAAGAACGGGACGGTTAATGAAAAACTGTTTTTT. Encoded protein: CSAKKNGTVNEKLFF.

The chain combines TRBV10-2 with TRBJ1-1; D not certain. Germline V gene sequence: CDR1 WSHSY, CDR2 SAAADI. V was clipped by 3 bases and J by 7 bases, with 6 bases between them. This CDR3 region has 11 residues. The CDR3 DNA reads as TGCGCCAGCAGTGAAGGTCTTGAAGCTTTCTTT. It specifies CASSEGLEAFF.

This clonotype appeared a few times. The V and J genes are TRBV6-5 and TRBJ1-1; 8 bases fit TRBD1. The CDR3 has 15 amino acids. CDR1 is MNHEY, CDR2 SVGAGI, per germline. Losses at the gene ends were 2 bases for V and 2 bases for J; bases not matched to a gene: 4. CDR3 protein: CASSYGTGYNTEAFF. In nucleotides, the CDR3 is TGTGCCAGCAGTTACGGGACAGGCTATAACACTGAAGCTTTCTTT.

V is TRBV20-1 and J is TRBJ2-3; no clear D gene. V lost 0 bases and J 0 bases, leaving 13 bases between the germline ends. CDR1 and CDR2 (germline): DFQATT, SNEGSKA (reference sequence). There are 16 residues in the CDR3. The CDR3 protein is CSARDFPASSTDTQYF. The CDR3 coding sequence is TGCAGTGCTAGAGATTTCCCAGCGTCTAGCACAGATACGCAGTATTTT.

The chain is built from TRBV11-2 and TRBJ1-1, with D possibly TRBD1 on 6 matching bases. The germline gives CDR1 SGHAT, CDR2 FQNNGV. The V and J ends lost 6 bases and 5 bases respectively, with 19 bases between them. The CDR3 is 15 amino acids. Written as DNA, the CDR3 is TGTGCCAGCAGTTTCAACACAGGGCGAGGGACTGAAGCTTTCTTT. It is translated as CASSFNTGRGTEAFF. The full variable domain, completed using reference TRBV11-2 and TRBJ1-1, is EAGVAQSPRYKIIEKRQSVAFWCNPISGHATLYWYQQILGQGPKLLIQFQNNGVVDDSQLPKDRFSAERLKGVDSTLKIQPAKLEDSAVYLCASSFNTGRGTEAFFGQGTRLTVV.

This rearrangement joins TRBV20-1 to TRBJ1-4; TRBD1 matches 8 bases. The germline V gene encodes CDR1 DFQATT and CDR2 SNEGSKA (reference sequence). This CDR3 is 13 amino acids long. V lost 6 bases, J lost 8 bases, and 8 bases stayed unmatched. In DNA, the CDR3 is TGCAGTGCCTCCGGGACAGGACAGGAAAAACTGTTTTTT. The encoded protein is CSASGTGQEKLFF.